The subject of this entry is one T cell receptor (beta chain). Its target is not known. The table came from immunoSEQ multiplex PCR; TCRdb's copy has only in-frame clones and leaves some out. Altogether about 140,000 clones are present, about 90% being singletons, with the ten largest covering 7.5% to 8%. These data come from a study of T cell responses to AZD1222 COVID-19 vaccine. Germline-derived CDR1 and CDR2 are PRHDT and FYEKMQ (reference sequence). CDR3 size: 19 residues. After removal of 4 bases from V and 4 bases from J, the junction contained 14 bases not matched to a gene. Broader study findings: In a largely white British group with more females than males, clonal diversity was possibly underestimated. Spike-specific TCR breadth rose after two AZD1222 doses, and depth rose as well. Researchers took repertoire samples only after the peak T cell response had come.

Material: peripheral blood, obtained 28 days after the second dose of the MenACWY control vaccine. The chain joins TRBV13 to TRBJ2-2, with 11 bases aligning to TRBD1. The clonotype was recovered from an adult who received the MenACWY meningococcal vaccine as a control. CDR3 region: CASSSHGTGGTGGTGELFF. CDR3 DNA: TGTGCCAGCAGCTCCCATGGGACAGGGGGGACCGGGGGCACCGGGGAGCTGTTTTTT.